Below, one TCR beta chain is given with its context. No antigen is known for it. The sample is drawn from a study of beta chain features in type 1 diabetes. Study-level background: Healthy donors, compared against patients, showed similar age, gender and cell yields.

CDR1 is SGHTA and CDR2 is FQGNSA in the germline V gene. This CDR3 spans 14 amino acids. V was trimmed by 3 bases and J by 4 bases, leaving 10 bases between them. Reverse transcription of all isolated RNA meant that expressed TCRB transcripts were sequenced. The assay was immunoSEQ multiplex PCR, and TCRdb's table has in-frame clones only and misses some. This table has about 660,000 clones, over 11% appearing once. Study conclusions and caveats: Type 1 diabetes patients had TCRB CDR3s that were shorter (moderately but significantly so) in all four CD4+ subsets.

Around 110 mL of blood, on average, came from one heparinised draw per donor. The receptor's source is a man aged 18 to 30 with type 1 diabetes. This rearrangement joins TRBV7-2 to TRBJ1-5; D is perhaps TRBD1 (5 bases). Source material: naive CD4+ T cells from blood. The CDR3 region is CASSFTSGNQPQHF. DNA of the CDR3: TGTGCCAGCAGCTTTACGTCAGGGAATCAGCCCCAGCATTTT.